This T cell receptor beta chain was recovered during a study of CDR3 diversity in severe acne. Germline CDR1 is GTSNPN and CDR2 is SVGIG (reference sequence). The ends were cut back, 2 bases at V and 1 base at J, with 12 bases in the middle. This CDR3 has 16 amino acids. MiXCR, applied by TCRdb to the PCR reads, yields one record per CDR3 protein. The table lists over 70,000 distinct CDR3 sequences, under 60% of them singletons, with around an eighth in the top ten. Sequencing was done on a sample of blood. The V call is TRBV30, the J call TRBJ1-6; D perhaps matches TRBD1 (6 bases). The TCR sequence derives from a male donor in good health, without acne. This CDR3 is CAWSPGGRSYNSPLHF. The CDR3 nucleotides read TGTGCCTGGAGTCCGGGGGGCAGGTCCTATAATTCACCCCTCCACTTT.